A selection of T cell receptor beta chains follows, all from one sample in a study of blood T cell repertoires in COVID-19. Sequenced by immunoSEQ multiplex PCR; TCRdb stores in-frame clones only, minus some. Of around 100,000 clones detected, approximately 78% appear once; the ten largest clones hold roughly 8.2%. The specimen was peripheral blood. The receptor set was obtained from a man between 65 and 79 years old with acute or convalescent COVID-19. CDR3s include the opening cysteine and the closing phenylalanine or tryptophan. D genes are given only for firm matches. Only part of the rows carry a size: once, few, many, or a class if the clone is expanded.

abundance	v_gene	d_gene	j_gene	CDR3aa	CDR3nt
few	TRBV30	TRBD1	TRBJ1-5	CAWSKKGQQNQPQHF	TGTGCCTGGAGTAAGAAGGGACAGCAGAACCAGCCCCAGCATTTT
NA	TRBV11-3	TRBD2	TRBJ2-1	CASSPGRREASEQFF	TGTGCCAGCAGCCCGGGGCGGCGGGAGGCGAGTGAGCAGTTCTTC
few	TRBV5-1	NA	TRBJ2-7	CASSLGQENEQYF	TGCGCCAGCAGCTTGGGACAGGAGAACGAGCAGTACTTC
NA	TRBV11-3	TRBD1	TRBJ1-5	CASSPGPDRGLSQPQHF	TGTGCCAGCAGCCCGGGGCCGGACAGGGGGCTTAGTCAGCCCCAGCATTTT
NA	TRBV28	NA	TRBJ2-4	CASGLTGVAKNIQYF	TGTGCCAGCGGACTAACAGGAGTAGCCAAAAACATTCAGTACTTC
NA	TRBV18	TRBD1	TRBJ2-1	CASSRGTGELNEQFF	TGTGCCAGCTCACGTGGGACAGGGGAGCTTAATGAGCAGTTCTTC
NA	TRBV28	NA	TRBJ1-1	CASSLQDEAFF	TGTGCCAGCAGTTTACAGGATGAGGCTTTCTTT
NA	TRBV5-1	NA	TRBJ1-1	CASSLQGSDTEAFF	TGCGCCAGCAGCTTACAGGGAAGTGACACTGAAGCTTTCTTT
NA	TRBV6-5	NA	TRBJ1-1	CASSYFGSEAFF	TGTGCCAGCAGTTACTTCGGGAGTGAAGCTTTCTTT
NA	TRBV23-1	NA	TRBJ1-2	CASSQSAGRSYGYTF	TGCGCCAGCAGTCAATCGGCGGGGCGCAGCTATGGCTACACCTTC
NA	TRBV9	NA	TRBJ1-2	CASTNQGLEGYTF	TGTGCCAGCACGAATCAGGGGCTGGAGGGCTACACCTTC
NA	TRBV7-2	TRBD1	TRBJ1-1	CASSPQTGMNTEAFF	TGTGCCAGCAGCCCCCAGACAGGGATGAACACTGAAGCTTTCTTT
NA	TRBV7-9	TRBD1	TRBJ1-2	CASSPPRGSRGQGSDGYTF	TGTGCCAGCAGCCCACCCCGGGGCTCTCGGGGACAGGGTTCTGATGGCTACACCTTC
once	TRBV28	NA	TRBJ1-2	CASSRGQRNYGYTF	TGTGCCAGCAGTAGGGGTCAACGAAACTATGGCTACACCTTC
few	TRBV6-5	NA	TRBJ1-5	CASSTYGLGTQPQHF	TGTGCCAGCAGTACCTACGGACTGGGAACTCAGCCCCAGCATTTT
NA	TRBV5-1	NA	TRBJ1-4	CASSLAGSNEKLFF	TGCGCCAGCAGCTTAGCAGGAAGTAATGAAAAACTGTTTTTT
once	TRBV4-2	TRBD2	TRBJ2-7	CASSQDGTSGGAYEQYF	TGTGCCAGCAGCCAAGACGGGACTAGCGGGGGGGCCTACGAGCAGTACTTC
NA	TRBV30	NA	TRBJ1-1	CAWRRLDTEAFF	TGTGCCTGGAGGAGACTGGACACTGAAGCTTTCTTT
NA	TRBV10-1	NA	TRBJ2-3	CASSETGRTDTQYF	TGCGCCAGCAGTGAGACAGGGCGAACAGATACGCAGTATTTT
NA	TRBV10-3	NA	TRBJ2-1	CAIASNSYNEQFF	TGTGCCATAGCATCAAACTCCTACAATGAGCAGTTCTTC
NA	TRBV29-1	NA	TRBJ1-5	CSVEVQSNQPQHF	TGCAGCGTTGAGGTACAGAGCAATCAGCCCCAGCATTTT
NA	TRBV14	NA	TRBJ2-2	CASSQALSMNTGELFF	TGTGCCAGCAGCCAAGCCCTATCGATGAACACCGGGGAGCTGTTTTTT
NA	TRBV28	TRBD2	TRBJ2-6	CASSYGGAGANVLTF	TGTGCCAGCAGTTACGGGGGGGCTGGGGCCAACGTCCTGACTTTC
NA	TRBV5-1	NA	TRBJ2-7	CASSLLGQGNYEQYF	TGCGCCAGCAGCTTACTTGGTCAGGGAAACTACGAGCAGTACTTC
NA	TRBV28	NA	TRBJ2-1	CASSSWAVNEQFF	TGTGCCAGCAGTTCGTGGGCCGTCAATGAGCAGTTCTTC
NA	TRBV5-5	NA	TRBJ2-4	CASSLGAVLAKNIQYF	TGTGCCAGCAGCCTTGGGGCAGTTCTAGCCAAAAACATTCAGTACTTC
few	TRBV3-1/TRBV3-2	NA	TRBJ2-2	CASSQQGYTGELFF	TGTGCCAGCAGCCAACAGGGGTACACCGGGGAGCTGTTTTTT
few	TRBV5-5	TRBD1	TRBJ1-4	CASSRTGSGEKLFF	TGTGCCAGCAGCCGGACAGGTAGTGGAGAAAAACTGTTTTTT
NA	TRBV2	NA	TRBJ2-3	CASSGGVSTDTQYF	TGTGCCAGCAGTGGGGGGGTCTCCACAGATACGCAGTATTTT
NA	TRBV5-1	NA	TRBJ2-2	CASSVATGNTGELFF	TGCGCCAGCAGCGTGGCGACAGGGAACACCGGGGAGCTGTTTTTT
NA	TRBV18	NA	TRBJ1-1	CASSKDMNTEAFF	TGTGCCAGCTCAAAAGACATGAACACTGAAGCTTTCTTT
NA	TRBV9	NA	TRBJ1-2	CASSVAGTNYGYTF	TGTGCCAGCAGCGTAGCGGGGACTAACTATGGCTACACCTTC
NA	TRBV5-1	TRBD2	TRBJ2-2	CASSLGAGTSAGELFF	TGCGCCAGCAGCTTGGGGGCCGGGACTAGCGCCGGGGAGCTGTTTTTT
NA	TRBV4-1	NA	TRBJ1-5	CASSQEGQILNQPQHF	TGCGCCAGCAGCCAAGAAGGACAGATCCTCAATCAGCCCCAGCATTTT
NA	TRBV9	TRBD1	TRBJ2-3	CASSPGTGISTDTQYF	TGTGCCAGCAGCCCTGGGACAGGGATAAGCACAGATACGCAGTATTTT
NA	TRBV5-6	NA	TRBJ2-3	CASSTGLGGTDTQYF	TGTGCCAGCAGCACCGGACTAGGGGGGACAGATACGCAGTATTTT
NA	TRBV27	TRBD2	TRBJ2-6	CASSFSSGSSGANVLTF	TGTGCCAGCAGTTTCAGTAGCGGGAGTAGTGGGGCCAACGTCCTGACTTTC
NA	TRBV3-1/TRBV3-2	NA	TRBJ1-1	CASSQDVGANTEAFF	TGTGCCAGCAGCCAAGATGTGGGGGCGAACACTGAAGCTTTCTTT
NA	TRBV4-2	TRBD1	TRBJ1-2	CASSQDGIQGTYGYTF	TGTGCCAGCAGCCAAGATGGGATACAGGGGACCTATGGCTACACCTTC